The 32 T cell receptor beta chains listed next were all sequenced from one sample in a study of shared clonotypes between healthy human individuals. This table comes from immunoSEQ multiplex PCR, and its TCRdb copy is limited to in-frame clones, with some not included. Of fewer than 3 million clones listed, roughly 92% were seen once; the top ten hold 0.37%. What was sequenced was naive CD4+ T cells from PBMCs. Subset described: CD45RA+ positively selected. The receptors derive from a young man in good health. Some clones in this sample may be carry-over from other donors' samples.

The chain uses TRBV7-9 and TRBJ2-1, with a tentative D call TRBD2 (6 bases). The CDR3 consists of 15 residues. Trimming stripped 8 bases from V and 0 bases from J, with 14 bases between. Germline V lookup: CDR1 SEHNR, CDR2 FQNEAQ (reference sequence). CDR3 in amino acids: CASRGRRDSYNEQFF. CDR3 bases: TGTGCCAGCCGCGGTAGGAGGGACTCCTACAATGAGCAGTTCTTC.

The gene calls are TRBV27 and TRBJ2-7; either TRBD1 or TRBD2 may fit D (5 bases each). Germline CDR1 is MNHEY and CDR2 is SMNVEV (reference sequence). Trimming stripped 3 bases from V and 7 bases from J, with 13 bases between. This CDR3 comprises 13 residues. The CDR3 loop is CASSFSTAAEQYF. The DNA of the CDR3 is TGTGCCAGCAGTTTTTCGACAGCGGCGGAGCAGTACTTC.

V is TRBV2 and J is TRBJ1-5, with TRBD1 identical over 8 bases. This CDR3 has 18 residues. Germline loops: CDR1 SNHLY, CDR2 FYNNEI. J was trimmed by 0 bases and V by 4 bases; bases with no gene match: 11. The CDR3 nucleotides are TGTGCCAGCAGTGCCAGGGGGCCAACCTCATATAGCAATCAGCCCCAGCATTTT. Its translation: CASSARGPTSYSNQPQHF.

This CDR3 is CASSGYSRSGANVLTF. The CDR3 nucleotides read TGTGCCAGCAGTGGGTACTCTCGATCTGGGGCCAACGTCCTGACTTTC. The V call is TRBV6-1, the J call TRBJ2-6; D is ambiguous. The germline V gene encodes CDR1 MNHNS and CDR2 SASEGT. V lost 4 bases, J lost 1 base, and 11 bases lay in between. The CDR3 loop spans 16 amino acids.

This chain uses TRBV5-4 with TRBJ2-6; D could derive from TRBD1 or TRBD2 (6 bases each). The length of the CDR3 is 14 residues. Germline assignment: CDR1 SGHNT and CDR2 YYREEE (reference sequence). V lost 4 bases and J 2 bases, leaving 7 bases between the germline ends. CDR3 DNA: TGTGCCAGCAGCGGGGGGCCTGGGGCCAACGTCCTGACTTTC. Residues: CASSGGPGANVLTF.

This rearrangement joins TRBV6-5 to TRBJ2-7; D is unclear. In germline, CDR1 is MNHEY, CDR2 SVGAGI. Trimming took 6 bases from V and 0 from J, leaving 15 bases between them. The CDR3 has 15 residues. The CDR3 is CASRKSGLSSYEQYF. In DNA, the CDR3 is TGTGCCAGCAGAAAATCCGGGTTGAGCTCCTACGAGCAGTACTTC.

The CDR3 sequence is CASSRSLNTEAFF. The CDR3 region has the DNA TGTGCCAGCAGTCGATCCCTGAACACTGAAGCTTTCTTT. The chain is built from TRBV6-5 and TRBJ1-1; D is ambiguous. From germline, CDR1 is MNHEY and CDR2 SVGAGI. There are 13 residues in the CDR3. V was cut by 5 bases and J by 0 bases, with 7 bases left in between.

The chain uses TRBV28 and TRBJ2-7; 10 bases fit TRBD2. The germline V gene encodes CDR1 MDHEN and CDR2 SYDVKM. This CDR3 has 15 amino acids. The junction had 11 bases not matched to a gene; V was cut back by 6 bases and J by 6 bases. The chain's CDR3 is CASSPGVAGGPEQYF. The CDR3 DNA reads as TGTGCCAGCAGCCCAGGGGTAGCGGGAGGACCCGAGCAGTACTTC.

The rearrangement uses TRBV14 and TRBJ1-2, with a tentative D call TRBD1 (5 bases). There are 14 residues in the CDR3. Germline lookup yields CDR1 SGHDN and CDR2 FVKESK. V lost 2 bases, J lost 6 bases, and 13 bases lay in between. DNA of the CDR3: TGTGCCAGCAGCCAACAAAGGGGAGAAGATGGCTACACCTTC. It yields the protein CASSQQRGEDGYTF. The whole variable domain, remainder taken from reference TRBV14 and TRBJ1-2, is EAGVTQFPSHSVIEKGQTVTLRCDPISGHDNLYWYRRVMGKEIKFLLHFVKESKQDESGMPNNRFLAERTGGTYSTLKVQPAELEDSGVYFCASSQQRGEDGYTFGSGTRLTVV.

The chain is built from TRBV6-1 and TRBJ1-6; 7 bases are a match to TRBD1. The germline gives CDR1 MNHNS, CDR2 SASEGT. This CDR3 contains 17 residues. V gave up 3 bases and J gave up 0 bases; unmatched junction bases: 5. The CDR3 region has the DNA TGTGCCAGCAGTGAGGGACAGCCAAGCTCCTATAATTCACCCCTCCACTTT. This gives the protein CASSEGQPSSYNSPLHF.

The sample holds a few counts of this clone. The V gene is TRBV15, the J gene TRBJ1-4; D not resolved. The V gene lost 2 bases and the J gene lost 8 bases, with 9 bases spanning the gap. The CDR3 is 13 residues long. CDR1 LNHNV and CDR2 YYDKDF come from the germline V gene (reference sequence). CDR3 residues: CATSRNSGEKLFF. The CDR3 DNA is TGTGCCACCAGCAGAAATTCTGGGGAAAAACTGTTTTTT.

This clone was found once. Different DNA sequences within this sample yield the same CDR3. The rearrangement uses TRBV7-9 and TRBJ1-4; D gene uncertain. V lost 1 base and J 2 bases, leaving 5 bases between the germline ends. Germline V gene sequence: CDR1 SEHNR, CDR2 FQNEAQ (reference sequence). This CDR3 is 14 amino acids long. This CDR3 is CASSLGGTNEKLFF. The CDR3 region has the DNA TGTGCCAGCAGCTTAGGAGGCACTAATGAAAAACTGTTTTTT.

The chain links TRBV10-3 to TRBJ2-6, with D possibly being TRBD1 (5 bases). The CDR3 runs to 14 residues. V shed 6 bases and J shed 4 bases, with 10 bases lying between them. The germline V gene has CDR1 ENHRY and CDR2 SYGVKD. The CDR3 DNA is TGTGCCATCAGGGACACCTCGGGGGCCAACGTCCTGACTTTC. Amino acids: CAIRDTSGANVLTF.

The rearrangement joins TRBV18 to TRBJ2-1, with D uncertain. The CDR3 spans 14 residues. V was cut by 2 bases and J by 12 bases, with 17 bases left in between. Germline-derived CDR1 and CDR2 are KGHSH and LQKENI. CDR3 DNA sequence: TGTGCCAGCTCACCAATGCCTGGCCGAATGATGCAGTTCTTC. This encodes CASSPMPGRMMQFF. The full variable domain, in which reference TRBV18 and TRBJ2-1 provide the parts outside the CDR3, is NAGVMQNPRHLVRRRGQEARLRCSPMKGHSHVYWYRQLPEEGLKFMVYLQKENIIDESGMPKERFSAEFPKEGPSILRIQQVVRGDSAAYFCASSPMPGRMMQFFGPGTRLTVL.

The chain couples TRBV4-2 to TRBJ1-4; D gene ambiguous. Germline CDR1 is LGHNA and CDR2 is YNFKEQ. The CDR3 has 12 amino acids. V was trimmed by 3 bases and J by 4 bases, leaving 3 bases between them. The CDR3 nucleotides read TGTGCCAGCAGCCAGAGTAATGAAAAACTGTTTTTT. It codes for CASSQSNEKLFF.

The chain's CDR3 is CASSSLWTDTASNTGELFF. In DNA form, the CDR3 reads TGTGCCAGCAGCTCCCTCTGGACAGACACCGCCTCGAACACCGGGGAGCTGTTTTTT. The rearrangement joins TRBV7-9 to TRBJ2-2, with D perhaps TRBD1 (6 bases). The CDR3 is 19 residues long. The V end lost 4 bases, the J end lost 0 bases, and 21 bases lay between the germline ends. Germline V gives CDR1 SEHNR, CDR2 FQNEAQ (reference sequence).

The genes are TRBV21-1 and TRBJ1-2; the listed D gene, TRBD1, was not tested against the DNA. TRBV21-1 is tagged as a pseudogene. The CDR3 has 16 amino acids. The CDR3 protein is CASSILGDRGDYGYTF. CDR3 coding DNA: TGTGCCAGCAGCATTCTTGGGGACAGGGGAGACTATGGCTACACCTTC.

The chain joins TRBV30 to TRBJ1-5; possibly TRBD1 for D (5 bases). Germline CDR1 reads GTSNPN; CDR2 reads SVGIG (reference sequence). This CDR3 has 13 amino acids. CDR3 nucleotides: TGTGGGATGCAGGGCAATAGCAATCAGCCCCAGCATTTT. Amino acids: CGMQGNSNQPQHF.

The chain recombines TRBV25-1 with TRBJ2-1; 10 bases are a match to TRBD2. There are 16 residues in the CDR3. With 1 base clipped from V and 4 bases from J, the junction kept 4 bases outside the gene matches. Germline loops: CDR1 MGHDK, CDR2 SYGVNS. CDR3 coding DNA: TGTGCCAGCAGTGAATCTGGGACTAGCGTTTACAATGAGCAGTTCTTC. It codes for CASSESGTSVYNEQFF. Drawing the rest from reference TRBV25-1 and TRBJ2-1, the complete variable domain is EADIYQTPRYLVIGTGKKITLECSQTMGHDKMYWYQQDPGMELHLIHYSYGVNSTEKGDLSSESTVSRIRTEHFPLTLESARPSHTSQYLCASSESGTSVYNEQFFGPGTRLTVL.

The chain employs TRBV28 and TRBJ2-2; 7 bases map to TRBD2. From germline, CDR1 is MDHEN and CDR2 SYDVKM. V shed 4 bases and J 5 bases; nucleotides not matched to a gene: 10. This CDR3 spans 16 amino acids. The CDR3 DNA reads TGTGCCAGCAGTTCACCGGGGCTAGCGGTAACCGGGGAGCTGTTTTTT. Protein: CASSSPGLAVTGELFF.

Written as DNA, the CDR3 is TGTGCCAGCAGTAAGGGCCGGGGGTCCTACGAGCAGTACTTC. It codes for CASSKGRGSYEQYF. The chain uses TRBV6-6 and TRBJ2-7, with TRBD2 as a possible D gene (6 bases). Germline-derived CDR1 and CDR2 are MNHNY and SVGAGI (reference sequence). Trimming removed 5 bases from V and 1 base from J, with 12 bases in between. CDR3 length: 14 amino acids.

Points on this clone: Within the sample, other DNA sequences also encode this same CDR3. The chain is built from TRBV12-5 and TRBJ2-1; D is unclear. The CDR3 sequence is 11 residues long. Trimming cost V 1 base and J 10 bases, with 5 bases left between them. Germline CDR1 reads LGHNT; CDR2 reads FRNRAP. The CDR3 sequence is CASGLDREQFF. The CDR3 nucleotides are TGTGCTAGTGGTTTGGATAGGGAGCAGTTCTTC.

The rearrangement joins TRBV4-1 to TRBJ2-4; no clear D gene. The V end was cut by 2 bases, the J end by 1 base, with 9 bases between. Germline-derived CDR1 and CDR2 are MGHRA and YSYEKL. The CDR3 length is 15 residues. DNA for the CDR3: TGCGCCAGCAGCCAACTTGTCGGGGCCAAAAACATTCAGTACTTC. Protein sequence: CASSQLVGAKNIQYF.

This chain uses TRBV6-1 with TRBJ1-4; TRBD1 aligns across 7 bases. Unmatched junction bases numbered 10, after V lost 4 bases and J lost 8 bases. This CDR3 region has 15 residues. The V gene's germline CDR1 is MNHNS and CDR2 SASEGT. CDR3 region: CASSALQGFSEKLFF. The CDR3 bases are TGTGCCAGCAGTGCACTACAGGGGTTTAGCGAAAAACTGTTTTTT.

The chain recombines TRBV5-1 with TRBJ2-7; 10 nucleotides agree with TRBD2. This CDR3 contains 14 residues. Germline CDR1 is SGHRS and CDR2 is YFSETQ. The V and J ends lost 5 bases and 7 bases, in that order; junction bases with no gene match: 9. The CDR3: CASSPSSGSREQYF. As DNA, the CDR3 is TGCGCCAGCAGTCCGTCTAGCGGGAGTCGAGAGCAGTACTTC.

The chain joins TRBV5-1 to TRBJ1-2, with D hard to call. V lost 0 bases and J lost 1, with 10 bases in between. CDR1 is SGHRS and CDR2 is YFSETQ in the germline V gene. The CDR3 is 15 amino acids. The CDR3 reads CASSLAPGVNYGYTF. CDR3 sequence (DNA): TGCGCCAGCAGCTTGGCCCCCGGGGTTAACTATGGCTACACCTTC.

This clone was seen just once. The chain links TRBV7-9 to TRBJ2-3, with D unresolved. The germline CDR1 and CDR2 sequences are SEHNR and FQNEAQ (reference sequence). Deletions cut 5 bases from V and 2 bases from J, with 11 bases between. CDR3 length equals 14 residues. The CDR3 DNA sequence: TGTGCCAGCAGCCCACCGCACCCCACAGATACGCAGTATTTT. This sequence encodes CASSPPHPTDTQYF.

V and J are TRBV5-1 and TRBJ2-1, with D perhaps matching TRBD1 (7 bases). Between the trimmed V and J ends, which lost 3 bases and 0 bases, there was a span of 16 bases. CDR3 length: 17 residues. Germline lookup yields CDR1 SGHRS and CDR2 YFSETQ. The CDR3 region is CASSSGAGGSSYNEQFF. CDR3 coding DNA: TGCGCCAGCAGCTCCGGAGCAGGGGGGAGCTCCTACAATGAGCAGTTCTTC. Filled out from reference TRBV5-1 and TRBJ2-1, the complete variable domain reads KAGVTQTPRYLIKTRGQQVTLSCSPISGHRSVSWYQQTPGQGLQFLFEYFSETQRNKGNFPGRFSGRQFSNSRSEMNVSTLELGDSALYLCASSSGAGGSSYNEQFFGPGTRLTVL.

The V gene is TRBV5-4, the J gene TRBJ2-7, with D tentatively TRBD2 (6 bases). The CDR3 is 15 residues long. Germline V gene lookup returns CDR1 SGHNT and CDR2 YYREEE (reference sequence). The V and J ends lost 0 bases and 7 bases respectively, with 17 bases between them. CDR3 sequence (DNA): TGTGCCAGCAGCTTGGTCGCCTCGGGAGCGCGAGAGCAGTACTTC. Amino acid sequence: CASSLVASGAREQYF.

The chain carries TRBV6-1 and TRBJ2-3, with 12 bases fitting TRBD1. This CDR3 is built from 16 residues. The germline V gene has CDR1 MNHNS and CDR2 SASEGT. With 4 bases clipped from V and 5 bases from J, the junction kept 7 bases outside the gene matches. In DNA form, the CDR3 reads TGTGCCAGCAGTGGGGGACAGGGGGCGAGAGGAGATACGCAGTATTTT. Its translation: CASSGGQGARGDTQYF.

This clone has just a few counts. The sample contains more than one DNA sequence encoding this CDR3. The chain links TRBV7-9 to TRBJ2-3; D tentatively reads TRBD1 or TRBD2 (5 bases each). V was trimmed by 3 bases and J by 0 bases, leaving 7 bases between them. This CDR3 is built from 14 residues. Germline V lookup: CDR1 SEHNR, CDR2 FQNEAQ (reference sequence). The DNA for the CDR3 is TGTGCCAGCAGCTTGGGGGTTAGCACAGATACGCAGTATTTT. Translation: CASSLGVSTDTQYF.

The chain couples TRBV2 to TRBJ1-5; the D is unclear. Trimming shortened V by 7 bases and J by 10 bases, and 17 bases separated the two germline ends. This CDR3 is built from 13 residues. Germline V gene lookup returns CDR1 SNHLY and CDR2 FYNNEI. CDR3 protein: CASNPTRGLPQHF. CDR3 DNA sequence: TGTGCCAGCAACCCCACCCGAGGACTTCCCCAGCATTTT.